Listed below are T cell receptor beta chains from one sample, sequenced in a study of T cell clusters in autoimmune cytopenias. TCRdb derives one entry per CDR3 protein from the multiplex PCR reads, leaving out DNA. This repertoire includes approximately 2,000 distinct CDR3 sequences. These data were also filed under a second study, of T cell repertoires in aging, cancer and after chemotherapy.

Sequencing was done on a sample of peripheral blood. The source is a human donor with chronic lymphocytic leukemia. CDR3s include the opening cysteine and the closing phenylalanine or tryptophan. Expanded clones get a size class; other rows say once, few or many, or leave the size out.

abundance | j_gene | v_gene | CDR3aa
medium-sized | TRBJ2-3 | TRBV5-6 | CASSFRSASGGNTDTQYF
medium-sized | TRBJ1-6 | TRBV5-6 | CASSSPADRWDKSPLHF
NA | TRBJ2-3 | TRBV2 | CASSGQTSGGGDTQYF
medium-sized | TRBJ1-2 | TRBV11-2 | CASSPGQDYGYTF
medium-sized | TRBJ1-1 | TRBV27 | CASSFGLRTEAFF
medium-sized | TRBJ1-1 | TRBV5-1 | CASSLAARGDHTEAFF
medium-sized | TRBJ2-5 | TRBV6-6 | CASSEPGQGEETQYF
NA | TRBJ2-3 | TRBV14 | CASSQDAGTPWVDTQYF
NA | TRBJ1-6 | TRBV11-2 | CASSLAGQGIRVNHF
medium-sized | TRBJ2-3 | TRBV15 | CATSRDEGWGTDTQYF
medium-sized | TRBJ2-5 | TRBV28 | CASSGVEETQYF
medium-sized | TRBJ1-1 | TRBV6-2/TRBV6-3 | CASSSTLQGLNTEAFF
medium-sized | TRBJ1-5 | TRBV12-3/TRBV12-4 | CASSFRDSLHQPQHF
NA | TRBJ1-2 | TRBV20-1 | CSAWDRGNYGYTF
medium-sized | TRBJ2-7 | TRBV6-5 | CASSYEGSRVYEQYF
medium-sized | TRBJ2-2 | TRBV7-9 | CASSKGISGTGELFF
medium-sized | TRBJ2-7 | TRBV6-1 | CASSSRGNEQYF
large | TRBJ2-5 | TRBV11-1 | CASSLQETQYF
medium-sized | TRBJ2-5 | TRBV10-2 | CASTTSGTQETQYF
NA | TRBJ1-2 | TRBV20-1 | CSAGHRDRGVWGYTF
medium-sized | TRBJ1-3 | TRBV11-1 | CASSLAGFGNTIYF
medium-sized | TRBJ1-5 | TRBV30 | CAWSVRQGQPQHF
NA | TRBJ1-2 | TRBV19 | CASSIDPTNYGYTF